One T cell receptor (beta chain) is described in this entry. Living in 24 US areas, the participants were between roughly 18 and 89 years of age. Participants were placed into cohorts based on the clinical history they reported. The data were taken from a study of blood T cell repertoires in COVID-19. Study at large: Sample material is recorded as cDNA or gDNA derived from T cells, B-cell-depleted T cells, or PBMCs.

V was clipped by 5 bases and J by 1 base; unmatched bases: 4. CDR1 and CDR2 (germline): SGHNT, YENEEA. The CDR3 runs to 16 residues. Sequencing was performed with immunoSEQ multiplex PCR; in TCRdb, only in-frame clones are kept and a portion is missing. The top ten clones hold around 6.5% of a sample with roughly 140,000 clones, approximately 86% of them seen once. The V gene is TRBV11-3, the J gene TRBJ2-5; 13 bases match TRBD2. The specimen was PBMCs or T cells enriched from blood (not recorded which). The receptor was isolated from a middle-aged woman who had recovered from COVID-19. The CDR3 DNA sequence: TGTGCCAGCAGCCCCGGGACTAGCGGGGCCCAAGAGACCCAGTACTTC. Translated: CASSPGTSGAQETQYF.